This T cell receptor (beta chain) was sequenced in a study of neurological immune-mediated disorders. Study observations and caveats: While HTLV-1-associated myelopathy showed the greatest TCR clonal expansion, multiple sclerosis showed the least, falling below healthy controls. The absence of any CDR3 amino acid sequence shared by expanded clones across subjects suggests that repertoires were private in all groups.

Details on this clonotype: Its target is not known.

The CDR3 covers 13 residues. Germline-derived CDR1 and CDR2 are SGHVS and FQNEAQ. V gave up 8 bases and J gave up 4 bases, with 14 bases separating them. Time point: technical triplicate 3. Input was about a million sorted T cells, either CD4+ or CD8+. With 10-nucleotide random UMIs included, cDNA was synthesized by 5'RACE. TCRdb passed the 5' RACE reads through MiXCR, listing each CDR3 protein once. Of over 25,000 distinct CDR3 sequences in the sample, around 17% were seen once. The V gene is TRBV7-8, the J gene TRBJ1-1, with D perhaps TRBD1 (6 bases). Sequenced material: CD4+ T cells from blood. This sequence was found in a female donor with HTLV-1-associated myelopathy (HAM/TSP). The CDR3 is CASLQGGGTEAFF. For the CDR3, the DNA is TGTGCCAGCCTACAGGGTGGAGGCACTGAAGCTTTCTTT. Together with reference TRBV7-8 and TRBJ1-1, the CDR3 gives the full variable domain: GAGVSQSPRYKVAKRGQDVALRCDPISGHVSLFWYQQALGQGPEFLTYFQNEAQLDKSGLPSDRFFAERPEGSVSTLKIQRTQQEDSAVYLCASLQGGGTEAFFGQGTRLTVV.